The next 11 T cell receptor beta chains were all read from a single sample in a study of shared clonotypes between healthy human individuals. Measured with immunoSEQ multiplex PCR; TCRdb has only the in-frame clones, and not every one. The repertoire holds 800,000 to 1,200,000 clones, with around 82% as singletons. Sequenced input: memory CD4+ T cells from PBMCs. Subset indicated: CD45RA-negative fraction. The source is a young man in good health. Some clones in this sample may be carry-over from other donors' samples.

The chain employs TRBV30 and TRBJ2-5, with TRBD1 as a possible D gene (7 bases). The end of the DNA is better explained by TRBJ2-7, so the J call may be wrong. The CDR3 sequence is 13 residues long. CDR1 is GTSNPN, CDR2 SVGIG, per germline (reference sequence). CDR3 bases: TGTGCCTGGAGTCCCGGGACAGCGGGCGAGCAGTACTTC. Residues: CAWSPGTAGEQYF.

The V call is TRBV2, the J call TRBJ2-5; TRBD2 is a possible D gene (6 bases). CDR3 length equals 13 residues. The germline gives CDR1 SNHLY, CDR2 FYNNEI. V was trimmed by 7 bases and J by 4 bases, leaving 13 bases between them. The CDR3 region is CASKGLTTETQYF. The CDR3, as DNA: TGTGCCAGCAAGGGACTGACAACAGAGACCCAGTACTTC.

This clone was picked up many times. The rearrangement joins TRBV4-1 to TRBJ2-7; 8 bases map to TRBD2. The CDR3 loop spans 16 amino acids. The germline CDR1 and CDR2 sequences are MGHRA and YSYEKL. V lost 4 bases and J lost 2; bases outside the gene matches: 10. CDR3 in amino acids: CASSPERAGGAYEQYF. The CDR3 DNA sequence: TGCGCCAGCAGCCCAGAAAGGGCCGGGGGGGCCTACGAGCAGTACTTC.

Only one count was recorded for this clone. This chain links TRBV6-6 with TRBJ2-7; D might be TRBD2 (6 bases). Germline CDR1 reads MNHNY; CDR2 reads SVGAGI (reference sequence). Trimming took 4 bases from V and 3 from J, leaving 10 bases between them. This CDR3 is 13 amino acids long. The CDR3 sequence is CASSFGGGYEQYF. The CDR3 DNA follows: TGTGCCAGCAGTTTTGGGGGAGGCTACGAGCAGTACTTC.

The chain joins TRBV19 to TRBJ2-7; no clear D gene. CDR1 is LNHDA and CDR2 is SQIVND in the germline V gene (reference sequence). CDR3 length equals 12 residues. The V end was cut by 4 bases, the J end by 3 bases, with 7 bases between. CDR3 in amino acids: CASSTIGYEQYF. In DNA, the CDR3 is TGTGCCAGTAGTACTATTGGCTACGAGCAGTACTTC.

This chain uses TRBV10-2 with TRBJ2-7; TRBD2 matches 9 bases. Per the germline V gene, CDR1 is WSHSY and CDR2 is SAAADI. This CDR3 contains 16 residues. V was pared by 6 bases and J by 7 bases, with 16 bases of the junction left unmatched. The CDR3 nucleotides are TGCGCCAGCAGGGGCCTTTGGGTAGCGGGAGTGGAAGAGCAGTACTTC. Amino acids: CASRGLWVAGVEEQYF.

This chain connects TRBV2 to TRBJ1-5, with TRBD1 identical over 10 bases. The CDR3 loop spans 14 amino acids. The junction had 5 bases not matched to a gene; V was cut back by 7 bases and J by 5 bases. Germline V gene lookup returns CDR1 SNHLY and CDR2 FYNNEI. In DNA, the CDR3 is TGTGCCAGCAATTCTGGACAGGGGGATCAGCCCCAGCATTTT. Encoded protein: CASNSGQGDQPQHF.

As to this clone: Other DNA sequences within the sample encode an identical CDR3. The V call is TRBV5-1, the J call TRBJ2-5, with D possibly TRBD2 on 6 matching bases. Trimming cost V 4 bases and J 0 bases, with 10 bases left between them. This CDR3 has 14 amino acids. The germline V gene encodes CDR1 SGHRS and CDR2 YFSETQ. CDR3 region: CASSRLGYQETQYF. In nucleotides, the CDR3 is TGCGCCAGCAGCCGACTAGGGTACCAAGAGACCCAGTACTTC.

DNA of the CDR3: TGTGCCAGCAGCGCGGACAGGGGTTTTTCAGATACGCAGTATTTT. Protein sequence: CASSADRGFSDTQYF. V and J are TRBV9 and TRBJ2-3, with 9 nucleotides matching TRBD1. Germline V lookup: CDR1 SGDLS, CDR2 YYNGEE. With V trimmed by 3 bases and J by 4 bases, 6 bases remained unmatched. The CDR3 extends over 15 amino acids.

This clone was picked up one time. The chain couples TRBV29-1 to TRBJ2-5; 10 bases align to TRBD2. This CDR3 region has 15 residues. With V trimmed by 2 bases and J by 0 bases, 3 bases remained unmatched. Germline lookup yields CDR1 SQVTM and CDR2 ANQGSEA. The CDR3 loop is CSVEPTSGYQETQYF. CDR3 DNA: TGCAGCGTTGAACCGACTAGCGGGTACCAAGAGACCCAGTACTTC.

V usage is TRBV5-6 and J usage is TRBJ1-2; TRBD1 agrees at 8 bases. In germline, CDR1 is SGHDT, CDR2 YYEEEE. V trimming: 5 bases; J trimming: 7 bases; junction bases outside the gene matches: 7. There are 13 residues in the CDR3. The CDR3 spells CASSREQGGGYTF. Here the CDR3 DNA reads TGTGCCAGCAGTCGAGAACAGGGGGGTGGCTACACCTTC.